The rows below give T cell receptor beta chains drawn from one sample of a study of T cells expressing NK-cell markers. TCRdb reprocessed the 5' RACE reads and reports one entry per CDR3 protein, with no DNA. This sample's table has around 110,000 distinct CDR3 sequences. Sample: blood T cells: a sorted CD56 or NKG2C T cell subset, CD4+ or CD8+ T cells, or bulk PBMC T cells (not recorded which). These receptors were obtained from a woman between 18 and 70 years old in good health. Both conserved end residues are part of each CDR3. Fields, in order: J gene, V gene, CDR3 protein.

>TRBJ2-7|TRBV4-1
CASSQVGPTGKGEQYF
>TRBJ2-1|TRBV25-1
CASSRVNEQFF
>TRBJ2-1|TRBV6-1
CASRGLAGLYNEQFF
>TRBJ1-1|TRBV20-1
CSAREGTPEAFF
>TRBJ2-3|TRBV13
CASSAGLAGTDTQYF
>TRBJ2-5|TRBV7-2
CASNFLIQRGETQYF
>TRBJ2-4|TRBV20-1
CSVRDLLKNIQYF
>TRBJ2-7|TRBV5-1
CASSPPVGSGGYEQYF
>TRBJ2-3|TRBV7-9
CASSLAAGFGGTQYF
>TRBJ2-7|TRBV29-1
CSVGQGLSYEQYF
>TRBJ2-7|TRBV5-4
CASSFMGQGTSYEQYF
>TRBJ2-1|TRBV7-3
CASSLEAGLAGSEFF
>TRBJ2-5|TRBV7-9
CASRRDLRTQYF
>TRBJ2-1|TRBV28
CASRLVSSYNEQFF
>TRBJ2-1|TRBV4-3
CASSQEGGGGALYNEQFF
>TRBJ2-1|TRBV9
CASSWSSGANNEQFF
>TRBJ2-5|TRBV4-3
CASSLSLAGDVETQYF
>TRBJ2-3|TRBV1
CTSSQERGDSTDTQYF
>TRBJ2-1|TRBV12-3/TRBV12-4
CASSLGGGREQFF
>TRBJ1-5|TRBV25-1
CASSEDRALGPQHF
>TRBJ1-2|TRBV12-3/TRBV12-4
CASSLQGNYGYTF
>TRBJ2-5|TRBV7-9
CASSLVRGAETQYF
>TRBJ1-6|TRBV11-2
CASSFGGDNSPLHF
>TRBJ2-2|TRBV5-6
CASSLSAGGIVLAGGTGELFF
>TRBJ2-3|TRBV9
CASSVGRVAASTDTQYF
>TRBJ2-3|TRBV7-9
CASSLVLRNTDTQYF
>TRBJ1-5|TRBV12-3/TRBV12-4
CASSPFQGFNQPQHF
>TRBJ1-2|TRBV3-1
CASSSVEVVGYGYTF
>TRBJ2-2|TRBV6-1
CASRPSPGQSTGELFF
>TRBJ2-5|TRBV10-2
CATLGASGQETQYF
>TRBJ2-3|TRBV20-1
CSATTSTDTQYF
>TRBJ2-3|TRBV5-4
CASSSGTSAPDTQYF
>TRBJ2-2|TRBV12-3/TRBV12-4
CATILQGTGELFF
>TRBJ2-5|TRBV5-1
CASRGTVQETQYF
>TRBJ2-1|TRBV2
CATSSLGDEQFF
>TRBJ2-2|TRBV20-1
CSAGPPNTGELFF
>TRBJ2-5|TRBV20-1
CSARALAVAQETQYF
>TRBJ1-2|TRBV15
CATSSRGGDYGYTF
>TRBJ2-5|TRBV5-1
CASSLGRIQETQYF